One and the same sample provided the 7 T cell receptor beta chains below, sequenced in a study of OX40 agonist ivuxolimab in advanced cancers. Libraries were prepared by immunoSEQ multiplex PCR; TCRdb keeps only in-frame clonotypes and omits some of them. Of about 98,000 clones listed, around 85% are singletons. The sample consisted of CD4+ or CD8+ T cells sorted from blood, taken in a trial of the OX40 agonist ivuxolimab. These receptors all stem from an adult with an advanced solid tumor such as melanoma, head and neck, liver or kidney cancer.

This clone was recorded only once. The CDR3 spells CASSSPLHAANTGELFF. The CDR3 region has the DNA TGTGCCAGCAGCTCCCCCCTTCATGCCGCCAACACCGGGGAGCTGTTTTTT. V and J are TRBV7-9 and TRBJ2-2; D is unclear. The CDR3 is 17 residues long. From germline, CDR1 is SEHNR and CDR2 FQNEAQ (reference sequence). V was pared by 4 bases and J by 2 bases, with 17 bases between.

The chain employs TRBV4-2 and TRBJ1-2; D is uncertain. CDR1 LGHNA and CDR2 YNFKEQ come from the germline V gene. The CDR3 sequence is 17 residues long. Trimming shortened V by 1 base and J by 0 bases, and 15 bases separated the two germline ends. The DNA of the CDR3 is TGTGCCAGCAGCCAAGTCCCCGGGCAGTCCTCTAACTATGGCTACACCTTC. This codes for CASSQVPGQSSNYGYTF.

In its sample, this clone was seen once. The chain uses TRBV7-2 and TRBJ2-4, with D perhaps matching TRBD2 (6 bases). The CDR3 consists of 15 residues. V gave up 1 base and J gave up 8 bases, with 15 bases separating them. The germline CDR1 and CDR2 sequences are SGHTA and FQGNSA. This chain's CDR3 is CASSLDAGGTYIQYF. CDR3 sequence (DNA): TGTGCCAGCAGCTTAGACGCCGGGGGAACGTACATTCAGTACTTC.

The chain is built from TRBV4-2 and TRBJ2-5, with no clear D. V shed 0 bases and J shed 0 bases, with 8 bases lying between them. The germline CDR1 and CDR2 sequences are LGHNA and YNFKEQ. The CDR3 spans 15 residues. CDR3: CASSQDPRYQETQYF. CDR3 DNA: TGTGCCAGCAGCCAAGATCCCAGATACCAAGAGACCCAGTACTTC.

This clone was seen a handful of times. A read error is likely, as this CDR3 ends without the conserved phenylalanine or tryptophan. The chain employs TRBV7-8 and TRBJ1-6, with no clear D. CDR3 length: 13 amino acids. Trimming cost V 1 base and J 8 bases, with 6 bases left between them. Germline V gives CDR1 SGHVS, CDR2 FQNEAQ. DNA for the CDR3: TGTGCCAGCAGCTTAGAGCAGGATTCACCCCTCCACCTT. Translating gives CASSLEQDSPLHL.

The rearrangement joins TRBV19 to TRBJ2-5; a possible D gene is TRBD1 (5 bases). The DNA end lines up better with TRBJ2-7; the J call may be wrong. The CDR3 is 15 amino acids. From germline, CDR1 is LNHDA and CDR2 SQIVND (reference sequence). The CDR3 DNA sequence: TGTGCCAGTAGTATAGGACAGCCCCATACCTACGAGCAGTACTTC. This codes for CASSIGQPHTYEQYF.

This chain uses TRBV7-2 with TRBJ2-7; D uncertain. Trimming shortened V by 1 base and J by 7 bases, and 11 bases separated the two germline ends. Germline V lookup: CDR1 SGHTA, CDR2 FQGNSA. The CDR3 is 13 amino acids. Written as DNA, the CDR3 is TGTGCCAGCAGCTTAGATAGGGCACGGGAGCAGTACTTC. This encodes CASSLDRAREQYF.